The 28 T cell receptor beta chains below come from one sample, sequenced in a study of cytomegalovirus exposure and HLA in healthy donors (dated 2017 in TCRdb). To prepare the library, the immunoSEQ multiplex PCR assay was applied. Here the immuneACCESS table is served through TCRdb, limited to in-frame sequences with V and J called. Missing clones are a known gap in these copies; in checked studies unresolved V genes cover under half, and the rest lacks a known reason. The sample yields about 160,000 clones; about nine tenths were counted once. Clones ranked in the top ten supply 4.5% to 7% of the sample. Sequenced: PBMCs. The source is a woman aged 25 to 39 in good health and CMV-seronegative.

The chain joins TRBV6-5 to TRBJ2-1; D gene ambiguous. Trimming cost V 5 bases and J 5 bases, with 10 bases left between them. The V gene's germline CDR1 is MNHEY and CDR2 SVGAGI. The CDR3 contains 13 residues. The CDR3 DNA follows: TGTGCCAGCAGTCCCGACCGCAACAATGAGCAGTTCTTC. Translating it yields CASSPDRNNEQFF.

The chain joins TRBV27 to TRBJ2-5; 7 nucleotides match TRBD1. The germline CDR1 and CDR2 sequences are MNHEY and SMNVEV (reference sequence). The J segment lost 3 bases and the V segment lost 8 bases, leaving 6 bases of the junction unmatched. The CDR3 covers 13 residues. The CDR3 spells CASGDRVKETQYF. CDR3 in DNA: TGTGCCAGCGGAGACAGGGTCAAAGAGACCCAGTACTTC.

V usage is TRBV19 and J usage is TRBJ2-7; D is uncertain. Deletions cut 7 bases from V and 0 bases from J, with 10 bases between. The CDR3 loop spans 13 amino acids. Germline V gene lookup returns CDR1 LNHDA and CDR2 SQIVND (reference sequence). The chain's CDR3 is CASIGPPSYEQYF. CDR3 in DNA: TGTGCCAGTATCGGTCCTCCCTCCTACGAGCAGTACTTC.

The CDR3 protein is CASSQVGGDGYTF. CDR3 DNA: TGTGCCAGCAGCCAAGTTGGGGGAGATGGCTACACCTTC. The chain employs TRBV4-2 and TRBJ1-2, with a possible D match to TRBD1 (5 bases). Trimming stripped 1 base from V and 6 bases from J, with 9 bases between. This CDR3 comprises 13 residues. Germline assignment: CDR1 LGHNA and CDR2 YNFKEQ.

The CDR3 protein is CASSLKQETQYF. The CDR3 DNA is TGTGCCAGCAGCCTCAAACAAGAGACCCAGTACTTC. V usage is TRBV14 and J usage is TRBJ2-5; unclear D gene. The V and J ends lost 4 bases and 2 bases respectively, with 5 bases between them. This CDR3 comprises 12 residues. CDR1 SGHDN and CDR2 FVKESK come from the germline V gene.

The count of this clone is one. The chain has TRBV27 and TRBJ2-5; TRBD2 is a possible D gene (6 bases). Trimming stripped 2 bases from V and 11 bases from J, with 21 bases between. This CDR3 has 15 residues. The germline V gene has CDR1 MNHEY and CDR2 SMNVEV (reference sequence). The CDR3 sequence: CASSLELAVRNQQYF. CDR3 nucleotides: TGTGCCAGCAGTTTAGAACTAGCAGTAAGAAACCAGCAGTACTTC.

This sequence joins TRBV28 and TRBJ1-2; D uncertain. This CDR3 region has 11 residues. Germline V gene lookup returns CDR1 MDHEN and CDR2 SYDVKM. V was trimmed by 3 bases and J by 7 bases, leaving 6 bases between them. The CDR3 region has the DNA TGTGCCAGCAGTTTTAGTTTTGGCTACACCTTC. Protein sequence: CASSFSFGYTF.

Worth noting for this clone: This CDR3 is also generated by other DNA sequences in the sample. This chain joins TRBV5-1 and TRBJ1-1; 7 bases map to TRBD1. The CDR3 is 14 residues long. Germline V lookup: CDR1 SGHRS, CDR2 YFSETQ. With 0 bases clipped from V and 4 bases from J, the junction kept 3 bases outside the gene matches. In DNA, the CDR3 is TGCGCCAGCAGCTTGGTTGCAGGGGGCACTGAAGCTTTCTTT. This encodes CASSLVAGGTEAFF.

The J gene is TRBJ1-2, the V gene TRBV2; D perhaps matches TRBD1 (5 bases). CDR1 SNHLY and CDR2 FYNNEI come from the germline V gene. V gave up 3 bases and J gave up 8 bases, with 16 bases separating them. The CDR3 totals 14 residues. In DNA, the CDR3 is TGTGCCAGCAGTGACGGCAGGGAATATGAGGGCTACACCTTC. Translated, it gives CASSDGREYEGYTF. Complete variable domain (other parts from reference TRBV2 and TRBJ1-2): EPEVTQTPSHQVTQMGQEVILRCVPISNHLYFYWYRQILGQKVEFLVSFYNNEISEKSEIFDDQFSVERPDGSNFTLKIRSTKLEDSAMYFCASSDGREYEGYTFGSGTRLTVV.

The chain employs TRBV7-8 and TRBJ1-1, with 7 positions matching TRBD1. The CDR3 spans 14 residues. V lost 2 bases, J lost 1 base, and 1 base stayed unmatched. Germline CDR1 and CDR2: SGHVS and FQNEAQ. CDR3 bases: TGTGCCAGCAGCTTACGGGACAGGAACACTGAAGCTTTCTTT. Translating it yields CASSLRDRNTEAFF.

Concerning this clone itself: The germline gene is not matched at one end of the junction; a read error may be the cause. J is TRBJ2-1 and V is TRBV7-7; a possible D gene is TRBD1 (5 bases). Germline V gene sequence: CDR1 SSHAT, CDR2 FNYEAQ (reference sequence). The CDR3 totals 13 residues. The CDR3 DNA reads TGTGCTAGCAGCTTAAAAGGGGACAATGAGCAGTTCTTC. Translation gives CASSLKGDNEQFF.

The rearrangement links TRBV2 to TRBJ2-7, with 12 bases fitting TRBD2. V gave up 6 bases and J gave up 3 bases; unmatched junction bases: 9. The germline CDR1 and CDR2 sequences are SNHLY and FYNNEI. CDR3 size: 16 residues. CDR3 amino acids: CASSLLAGGPFYEQYF. The CDR3 DNA reads as TGTGCCAGCAGCCTACTAGCGGGAGGACCCTTCTACGAGCAGTACTTC.

This clone was observed a few times. The V call is TRBV11-2, the J call TRBJ1-1, with D possibly being TRBD1 (5 bases). V gave up 1 base and J gave up 13 bases, with 16 bases separating them. This CDR3 contains 13 residues. Germline CDR1 and CDR2: SGHAT and FQNNGV. The chain's CDR3 is CASSLVPGIFVFF. In DNA, the CDR3 is TGTGCCAGCAGCTTAGTCCCAGGGATTTTCGTTTTCTTT. The full variable domain, rest sourced from reference TRBV11-2 and TRBJ1-1, is EAGVAQSPRYKIIEKRQSVAFWCNPISGHATLYWYQQILGQGPKLLIQFQNNGVVDDSQLPKDRFSAERLKGVDSTLKIQPAKLEDSAVYLCASSLVPGIFVFFGQGTRLTVV.

The CDR3 is CASSSNLAGGLQETQYF. The DNA of the CDR3 is TGTGCCAGCAGCTCCAATTTAGCGGGAGGGCTTCAAGAGACCCAGTACTTC. V usage is TRBV7-2 and J usage is TRBJ2-5; 11 bases line up with TRBD2. The junction had 9 bases not matched to a gene; V was cut back by 4 bases and J by 2 bases. The CDR3 runs 17 residues. Germline CDR1 reads SGHTA; CDR2 reads FQGNSA.

This clone was picked up one time. The chain carries TRBV6-1 and TRBJ1-4; no reliable D call. Looked up from germline, CDR1 is MNHNS and CDR2 is SASEGT. The CDR3 runs 13 residues. Trimming pared 10 bases from V and 5 bases from J, leaving 14 bases between. CDR3 coding DNA: TGTGCCACCCTGTTGGACGGGAATGAAAAACTGTTTTTT. Protein sequence: CATLLDGNEKLFF.

This rearrangement joins TRBV29-1 to TRBJ1-2, with 8 bases identical to TRBD1. J lost 6 bases, V lost 1 base, and 10 bases had no gene match. Per the germline V gene, CDR1 is SQVTM and CDR2 is ANQGSEA. There are 15 residues in the CDR3. CDR3 loop: CSVEGRTGTRHGYTF. The CDR3 DNA sequence: TGCAGCGTTGAAGGACGGACAGGGACGCGTCATGGCTACACCTTC.

The V and J genes are TRBV7-2 and TRBJ1-1; the D gene is possibly TRBD1 (5 bases). Germline CDR1 SGHTA, CDR2 FQGNSA. V lost 4 bases, J lost 4 bases, and 16 bases lay in between. There are 15 residues in the CDR3. CDR3 coding DNA: TGTGCCAGCAGCTCGGTCGGGGGAGGGATCACTGAAGCTTTCTTT. Residues: CASSSVGGGITEAFF.

This sequence joins TRBV5-6 and TRBJ1-1; D gene uncertain. Germline loops: CDR1 SGHDT, CDR2 YYEEEE. V was clipped by 5 bases and J by 4 bases, with 15 bases between them. The CDR3 is 14 amino acids. Written as DNA, the CDR3 is TGTGCCAGCAGTTTCTCAGCCGCCGGCACTGAAGCTTTCTTT. The encoded protein is CASSFSAAGTEAFF.

V and J are TRBV5-4 and TRBJ1-3; D is uncertain. The CDR3 spans 13 residues. Trimming pared 2 bases from V and 4 bases from J, leaving 7 bases between. CDR1 and CDR2 (germline): SGHNT, YYREEE (reference sequence). The CDR3: CASSFRQGNTIYF. CDR3 nucleotide sequence: TGTGCCAGCAGCTTTAGGCAGGGAAACACCATATATTTT. The full variable domain, rest sourced from reference TRBV5-4 and TRBJ1-3, is ETGVTQSPTHLIKTRGQQVTLRCSSQSGHNTVSWYQQALGQGPQFIFQYYREEENGRGNFPPRFSGLQFPNYSSELNVNALELDDSALYLCASSFRQGNTIYFGEGSWLTVV.

The chain couples TRBV27 to TRBJ2-5; TRBD2 is a possible D gene (5 bases). V was pared by 2 bases and J by 1 base, with 8 bases between. The CDR3 runs to 14 residues. Germline V lookup: CDR1 MNHEY, CDR2 SMNVEV (reference sequence). The CDR3 region is CASSLRRFQETQYF. The CDR3 DNA reads TGTGCCAGCAGTTTAAGGAGGTTCCAAGAGACCCAGTACTTC.

The chain joins TRBV9 to TRBJ2-2; D is perhaps TRBD2 (6 bases). Germline CDR1 reads SGDLS; CDR2 reads YYNGEE. V lost 6 bases and J 3 bases, leaving 15 bases between the germline ends. This CDR3 comprises 15 residues. DNA of the CDR3: TGTGCCAGCACCCCGACTAGGAGTTACACCGGGGAGCTGTTTTTT. Amino acid sequence: CASTPTRSYTGELFF.

The V gene is TRBV6-6, the J gene TRBJ2-7; tentatively, D is TRBD1 (5 bases). Per germline, CDR1 MNHNY and CDR2 SVGAGI (reference sequence). CDR3 length equals 14 residues. Trimming shortened V by 5 bases and J by 3 bases, and 14 bases separated the two germline ends. The CDR3, as DNA: TGTGCCAGCAGTAACGACAGAAATGGCTACGAGCAGTACTTC. Amino acid sequence: CASSNDRNGYEQYF.

The chain links TRBV30 to TRBJ1-4, with a possible D match to TRBD1 (5 bases). This CDR3 has 13 amino acids. The V gene lost 4 bases and the J gene lost 4 bases, with 10 bases spanning the gap. The germline V gene encodes CDR1 GTSNPN and CDR2 SVGIG (reference sequence). CDR3 in amino acids: CAWTADSNEKLFF. CDR3 nucleotides: TGTGCCTGGACCGCCGACAGTAATGAAAAACTGTTTTTT.

The V call is TRBV18, the J call TRBJ2-7; no clear D. The CDR3 runs 18 residues. Trimming shortened V by 8 bases and J by 0 bases, and 26 bases separated the two germline ends. From germline, CDR1 is KGHSH and CDR2 LQKENI. In nucleotides, the CDR3 is TGTGCCAGCCCTCACATCCCCTCGACAAGCCCAAGCTCCTACGAGCAGTACTTC. The encoded protein is CASPHIPSTSPSSYEQYF.

This clone was observed once. The chain combines TRBV4-1 with TRBJ1-4; D not certain. V lost 3 bases, J lost 8 bases, and 10 bases lay in between. The V gene's germline CDR1 is MGHRA and CDR2 YSYEKL. The CDR3 covers 13 residues. The CDR3 DNA reads TGCGCCAGCAGCCACGATACAGAAGAAAAACTGTTTTTT. Translating it yields CASSHDTEEKLFF.

The V call is TRBV28, the J call TRBJ2-4, with D possibly being TRBD1 or TRBD2 (6 bases each). With 8 bases removed from V and 4 bases from J, the gap between germline ends came to 15 bases. Germline V gives CDR1 MDHEN, CDR2 SYDVKM. The length of the CDR3 is 14 residues. The CDR3 DNA sequence: TGTGCCAGCGGCCGCTCGGGGGCAAAAAACATTCAGTACTTC. Residues: CASGRSGAKNIQYF.

The J gene is TRBJ2-1, the V gene TRBV29-1, with 10 bases fitting TRBD2. Germline CDR1 and CDR2: SQVTM and ANQGSEA. This CDR3 is built from 13 residues. Trimming cost V 7 bases and J 7 bases; bases outside gene matches: 7. In nucleotides, the CDR3 is TGCAGCGCCACTAGCGGGAATTCTAATGAGCAGTTCTTC. Protein: CSATSGNSNEQFF.

CDR3 loop: CASSQTSGPVDEQFF. The CDR3 region has the DNA TGCGCCAGCAGTCAGACTAGCGGTCCCGTCGATGAGCAGTTCTTC. The chain is built from TRBV4-1 and TRBJ2-1; TRBD2 agrees at 9 bases. CDR3 length equals 15 residues. Trimming removed 6 bases from V and 8 bases from J; junction bases left unmatched: 11. Germline lookup yields CDR1 MGHRA and CDR2 YSYEKL.